This T cell receptor beta chain was captured by sequencing in a study of T cells in Graves' hyperthyroidism and ophthalmopathy. Whole-study context: Specimen type is peripheral blood, collected at initial diagnosis prior to any treatment.

The CDR3 consists of 17 residues. V was shortened by 3 bases and J by 0 bases, with 16 bases between the two germline ends. Per the germline V gene, CDR1 is LNHDA and CDR2 is SQIVND (reference sequence). Study observations and caveats: Most clonotypes that expanded in the thyroid above 0.001 also showed up in blood.

Worth noting for this clonotype: Its antigen remains unknown.

It was considered stable Graves' hyperthyroidism when ophthalmopathy did not progress within 18 months. RNA transcripts provided the source from which TCR beta CDR3 regions were amplified. First-round RT-PCR of the TCR CDR3 relied on the HTBI primer set. A single record per CDR3 protein comes from TCRdb applying MiXCR to the multiplex PCR reads. The repertoire holds over 150,000 distinct CDR3 sequences, with about 15% as singletons. J is TRBJ2-3 and V is TRBV19; D is uncertain. The material sequenced was blood. The receptor's source is a woman between 50 and 59 years old with Graves' hyperthyroidism. The CDR3 here is CASSMSVGFISTDTQYF. As DNA, the CDR3 is TGTGCCAGTAGTATGAGCGTCGGATTTATTAGCACAGATACGCAGTATTTT.